These 15 T cell receptor beta chains share one sample of origin, sequenced in a study of T cell repertoires in cytomegalovirus infection. TCRdb recomputed calls from the reads with MiXCR, one row per CDR3 protein. The data show a few hundred thousand distinct CDR3 sequences, with just under 40% seen just once and around 48% held by the top ten. These receptors' antigens are unknown. Sequenced here: cultured PBMCs, sampled from culture after CMV antigen stimulation. The receptors were gathered from a human donor in good health (CMV status not recorded). Some clones in this sample may be carry-over from other donors' samples.

This clonotype was seen more than once but under ten times. This chain connects TRBV6-1 to TRBJ2-1; TRBD1 agrees at 7 bases. This CDR3 comprises 15 residues. J gave up 2 bases and V 4 bases, and 5 bases lay outside the gene matches. CDR1 is MNHNS and CDR2 is SASEGT in the germline V gene. CDR3 in amino acids: CASSAYRGPYNEQFF. CDR3 nucleotide sequence: TGTGCCAGCAGTGCCTACAGGGGTCCCTACAATGAGCAGTTCTTC.

This rearrangement joins TRBV7-2 to TRBJ2-2, with 11 bases that match TRBD1. Germline V gene sequence: CDR1 SGHTA, CDR2 FQGNSA. V lost 5 bases and J lost 8; bases outside the gene matches: 10. The CDR3 totals 16 residues. CDR3 amino acids: CASSPWTGGSMGELFF. DNA for the CDR3: TGTGCCAGCAGCCCATGGACAGGGGGCAGTATGGGGGAGCTGTTTTTT. The variable domain in full, with the rest retrieved from reference TRBV7-2 and TRBJ2-2, is GAGVSQSPSNKVTEKGKDVELRCDPISGHTALYWYRQSLGQGLEFLIYFQGNSAPDKSGLPSDRFSAERTGGSVSTLTIQRTQQEDSAVYLCASSPWTGGSMGELFFGEGSRLTVL.

V gene TRBV7-6 combines with J gene TRBJ2-1; 7 nucleotides align to TRBD2. After removal of 5 bases from V and 9 bases from J, the junction contained 16 bases not matched to a gene. CDR3 size: 16 residues. The germline V gene encodes CDR1 SGHVS and CDR2 FNYEAQ. The CDR3 loop reads CASSPYGREPSAEQFF. Here the CDR3 DNA reads TGTGCCAGCAGCCCCTACGGGCGGGAGCCATCCGCTGAGCAGTTCTTC.

This clonotype was observed a few times. The CDR3 bases are TGTGCCAGCAGCCTGGGACTAGCGGAAGATACGCAGTATTTT. Amino acid sequence: CASSLGLAEDTQYF. The V and J genes are TRBV7-6 and TRBJ2-3; 11 positions match TRBD2. Germline trimming cut 5 bases from V and 5 bases from J; bases unmatched to any gene: 3. Germline V CDR1 and CDR2: SGHVS, FNYEAQ. This CDR3 has 14 amino acids.

Only a few counts were recorded for this clonotype. The J gene is TRBJ2-1, the V gene TRBV11-2, with 16 bases identical to TRBD2. Germline values: CDR1 SGHAT, CDR2 FQNNGV. CDR3 length equals 17 residues. J lost 8 bases, V lost 5 bases, and 9 bases had no gene match. CDR3 in DNA: TGTGCCAGCAGCGTAAAGATGGGGACTAGCGGGAGGGATGAGCAGTTCTTC. This encodes CASSVKMGTSGRDEQFF.

This clonotype was detected only a few times. The chain carries TRBV25-1 and TRBJ2-7, with D perhaps matching TRBD1 (6 bases). Trimming stripped 0 bases from V and 7 bases from J, with 16 bases between. Germline CDR1 reads MGHDK; CDR2 reads SYGVNS. The length of the CDR3 is 15 residues. CDR3 nucleotides: TGTGCCAGCAGTGAATATAAGGTTCACACAGGGGAGCAGTACTTC. Its translation is CASSEYKVHTGEQYF.

The J gene is TRBJ2-3, the V gene TRBV7-2; weak D call: TRBD1 (5 bases). Looked up from germline, CDR1 is SGHTA and CDR2 is FQGNSA. The CDR3 is 15 residues long. V was pared by 8 bases and J by 1 base, with 16 bases between. The CDR3 loop reads CASALVRVGTDTQYF. CDR3 coding DNA: TGTGCCAGCGCCTTAGTCAGGGTTGGCACAGATACGCAGTATTTT.

The chain recombines TRBV20-1 with TRBJ2-1, with TRBD2 identical over 8 bases. The V gene end was trimmed by 8 bases and the J gene end by 8 bases; junction bases not matched to a gene: 11. Germline V gene lookup returns CDR1 DFQATT and CDR2 SNEGSKA (reference sequence). The CDR3 has 13 residues. DNA for the CDR3: TGCAGTCTAACTAGCGGACTCAACGATGAGCAGTTCTTC. It yields the protein CSLTSGLNDEQFF.

This clonotype appeared a few times. This chain links TRBV18 with TRBJ1-5; no reliable D call. Germline V lookup: CDR1 KGHSH, CDR2 LQKENI. Trimming stripped 3 bases from V and 7 bases from J, with 13 bases between. The CDR3 runs 14 residues. The CDR3 DNA sequence: TGTGCCAGCTCACCGCCGGGGATGGGGCAGCCCCAGCATTTT. It codes for CASSPPGMGQPQHF.

The chain combines TRBV19 with TRBJ2-7, with D possibly TRBD1 on 5 matching bases. Germline CDR1 is LNHDA and CDR2 is SQIVND (reference sequence). The CDR3 contains 15 residues. The ends were cut back, 3 bases at V and 3 bases at J, with 15 bases in the middle. In DNA form, the CDR3 reads TGTGCCAGTAGTATCCGGCAGGGTGGGCTCTACGAGCAGTACTTC. Protein product: CASSIRQGGLYEQYF.

The chain recombines TRBV28 with TRBJ1-5; weak D call: TRBD1 (6 bases). The ends were cut back, 3 bases at V and 2 bases at J, with 17 bases in the middle. Germline V CDR1 and CDR2: MDHEN, SYDVKM. The CDR3 spans 17 residues. CDR3 protein: CASSLISGGAGNQPQHF. The DNA for the CDR3 is TGTGCCAGCAGTTTGATATCGGGGGGCGCGGGCAATCAGCCCCAGCATTTT.

J is TRBJ1-6 and V is TRBV7-9, with 10 bases lining up with TRBD1. The CDR3 has 15 amino acids. Germline V lookup: CDR1 SEHNR, CDR2 FQNEAQ (reference sequence). V trimming: 6 bases; J trimming: 7 bases; junction bases outside the gene matches: 6. The CDR3 DNA reads TGTGCCAGCAGATCTGGGACAGGGGTAAATTCACCCCTCCACTTT. Translated: CASRSGTGVNSPLHF.

The V gene is TRBV7-6, the J gene TRBJ2-7; 10 bases fit TRBD1. This CDR3 comprises 14 residues. The V segment lost 1 base and the J segment 5 bases; nucleotides outside the gene matches: 2. Germline V gene lookup returns CDR1 SGHVS and CDR2 FNYEAQ. The CDR3 nucleotides are TGTGCCAGCAGCTTAGGTGGGACAGGGGACGAGCAGTACTTC. Protein sequence: CASSLGGTGDEQYF.

This clonotype has just a few counts. The rearrangement joins TRBV7-2 to TRBJ2-5, with D unresolved. Germline CDR1 is SGHTA and CDR2 is FQGNSA. V was pared by 2 bases and J by 5 bases, with 9 bases between. This CDR3 is 13 amino acids long. The CDR3: CASSLYLEETQYF. In DNA form, the CDR3 reads TGTGCCAGCAGCTTATACCTAGAGGAGACCCAGTACTTC.

The CDR3 loop is CASTGRGPGSSYNEQFF. CDR3 in DNA: TGTGCCAGCACTGGCAGGGGGCCAGGGAGCTCCTACAATGAGCAGTTCTTC. The chain has TRBV6-1 and TRBJ2-1; 8 bases map to TRBD1. Trimming cost V 7 bases and J 0 bases; bases outside gene matches: 11. Germline V gene lookup returns CDR1 MNHNS and CDR2 SASEGT. This CDR3 has 17 residues.